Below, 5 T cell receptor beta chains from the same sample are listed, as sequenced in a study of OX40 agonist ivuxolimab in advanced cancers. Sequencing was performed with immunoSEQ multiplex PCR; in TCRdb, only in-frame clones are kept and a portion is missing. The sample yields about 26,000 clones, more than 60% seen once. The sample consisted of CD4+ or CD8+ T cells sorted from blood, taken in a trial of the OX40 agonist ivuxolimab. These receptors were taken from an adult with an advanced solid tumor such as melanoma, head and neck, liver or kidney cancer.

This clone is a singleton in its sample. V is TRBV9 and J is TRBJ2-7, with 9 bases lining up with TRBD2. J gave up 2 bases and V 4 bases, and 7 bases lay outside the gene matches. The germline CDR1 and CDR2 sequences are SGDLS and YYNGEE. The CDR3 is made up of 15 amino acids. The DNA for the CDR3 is TGTGCCAGCAGCCCACCTAGCGGGGTGCCCTACGAGCAGTACTTC. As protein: CASSPPSGVPYEQYF.

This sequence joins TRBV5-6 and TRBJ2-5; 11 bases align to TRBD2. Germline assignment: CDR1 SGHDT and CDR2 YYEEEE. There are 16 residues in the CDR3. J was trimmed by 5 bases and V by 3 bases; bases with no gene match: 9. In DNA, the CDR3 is TGTGCCAGCAGCTCTATCCTAGCGGGGGGACCGGAGACCCAGTACTTC. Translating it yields CASSSILAGGPETQYF.

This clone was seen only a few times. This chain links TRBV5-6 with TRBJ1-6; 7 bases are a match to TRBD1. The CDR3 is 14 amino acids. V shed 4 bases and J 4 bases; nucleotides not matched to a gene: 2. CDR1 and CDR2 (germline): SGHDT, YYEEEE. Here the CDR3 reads CASSGGQYNSPLHF. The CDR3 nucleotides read TGTGCCAGCAGCGGGGGACAGTATAATTCACCCCTCCACTTT.

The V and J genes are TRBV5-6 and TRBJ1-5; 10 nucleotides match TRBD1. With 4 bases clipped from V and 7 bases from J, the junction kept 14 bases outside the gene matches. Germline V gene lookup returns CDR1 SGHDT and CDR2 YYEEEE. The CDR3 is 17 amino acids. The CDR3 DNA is TGTGCCAGCAGCAATGCCGGGACAGGGGTATCATCCCAGCCCCAGCATTTT. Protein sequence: CASSNAGTGVSSQPQHF.

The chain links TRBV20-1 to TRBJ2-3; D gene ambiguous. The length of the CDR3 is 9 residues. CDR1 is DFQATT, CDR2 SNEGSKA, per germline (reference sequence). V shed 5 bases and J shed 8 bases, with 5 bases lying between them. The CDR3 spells CSAGSTQYF. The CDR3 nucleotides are TGCAGTGCTGGGTCTACGCAGTATTTT.